Reported below is one T cell receptor beta chain. TCRdb used MiXCR to reprocess the RT-PCR reads, holding one entry per CDR3 protein. The sample contains 550,000 to 750,000 distinct CDR3 sequences, approximately 15% of which appear only once. This CDR3 spans 15 amino acids. J was trimmed by 3 bases and V by 5 bases; bases with no gene match: 9. The germline V gene has CDR1 SGHDT and CDR2 YYEEEE. The receptor's source is a female donor in good health, serving as a healthy control. Sequencing was done on a sample of memory CD4+ T cells from blood. The V call is TRBV5-6, the J call TRBJ2-3, with 7 nucleotides matching TRBD2. The CDR3 region has the DNA TGTGCCAGCAGGGGGGGGGTCAGGTCGACAGATACGCAGTATTTT. Encoded protein: CASRGGVRSTDTQYF.